This T cell receptor beta chain was sequenced for a study of human T cells and chemical hapten exposure. This clonotype occurred many times. Trimming at V came to 3 bases and at J to 8 bases, leaving 6 bases not matched to a gene. In germline, CDR1 is SGHRS, CDR2 YFSETQ. This CDR3 contains 14 residues. Stated time point: pre-sensitization, week 0. As to treatment: therapeutic diphenylcyclopropenone sensitization with weekly scalp DPC. Unseparated into fractions, whole blood served as the source from which total RNA was extracted. Individual cDNA molecules had unique molecular identifiers attached to them by the library. Authors' analysis steps: With a range of about 23,224 to 690,600, the median per sample was roughly 91,000 TCRs. TCRdb fed the RACE reads into MiXCR, producing one record per CDR3 protein. The V and J calls here are based on TCRdb, not the publication. In the table there are a few hundred thousand distinct CDR3 sequences, about 5.4% of which are singletons.

This TCR was sampled from a woman aged 18 to 35 with alopecia areata. Some clones in this sample may be carry-over from other donors' samples. Sequences were derived from whole blood, sampled in connection with sensitization to the hapten diphenylcyclopropenone (DPC). The J gene is TRBJ2-1, the V gene TRBV5-1; 9 bases agree with TRBD1. CDR3 coding DNA: TGCGCCAGCAGCTCCGGACAGGGGCTCGATGAGCAGTTCTTC. Amino acids: CASSSGQGLDEQFF. The full variable domain, completed using reference TRBV5-1 and TRBJ2-1, is KAGVTQTPRYLIKTRGQQVTLSCSPISGHRSVSWYQQTPGQGLQFLFEYFSETQRNKGNFPGRFSGRQFSNSRSEMNVSTLELGDSALYLCASSSGQGLDEQFFGPGTRLTVL.